This T cell receptor beta chain derives from a study of cytomegalovirus exposure and HLA in healthy donors. This PCR relied on a set of 60 Vbeta primers and 13 Jbeta primers. Measured with immunoSEQ multiplex PCR; TCRdb has only the in-frame clones, and not every one. Found here are approximately 110,000 clones, 79% of them singletons; the top ten hold about 3.4%. Turning to this clone: Its target is unknown.

The CDR3 covers 15 residues. J gave up 5 bases and V 3 bases, and 3 bases lay outside the gene matches. Germline V gene lookup returns CDR1 SGHRS and CDR2 YFSETQ. Points from the study as a whole: The investigators catalogued 150 to 200 TCR beta chains as cytomegalovirus-associated. In a later analysis, donors in an Asian-associated ancestry cluster reportedly had fewer N-insertions in productive TCRs than the cohort mean.

The gene calls are TRBV5-1 and TRBJ2-2, with TRBD2 identical over 11 bases. Sequences were obtained from PBMCs. The sequence came from a woman aged 35 to 49 in good health and CMV-seronegative. CDR3 DNA: TGCGCCAGCAGCTCGGGGACTAGCGGAACCGGGGAGCTGTTTTTT. Protein product: CASSSGTSGTGELFF.